One and the same sample provided the 31 T cell receptor beta chains below, sequenced in a study of T cell responses to AZD1222 COVID-19 vaccine. Produced via immunoSEQ multiplex PCR; TCRdb's table is partial and in-frame only. The table has about 70,000 clones, around nine tenths seen once; the top ten hold 4.8%. The material sequenced was peripheral blood, taken 28 days after the second dose of the MenACWY control vaccine. The receptors here all came from an adult who received the MenACWY meningococcal vaccine as a control.

This clone was counted only a few times. V and J are TRBV10-2 and TRBJ1-1; the D gene is possibly TRBD1 (5 bases). This CDR3 is built from 14 residues. Trimming removed 6 bases at V and 4 bases at J, with 15 bases between. CDR1 is WSHSY and CDR2 is SAAADI in the germline V gene. Here the CDR3 DNA reads TGCGCCAGCAGAAGATCCGGGGACCTCACTGAAGCTTTCTTT. It encodes CASRRSGDLTEAFF.

This chain connects TRBV7-9 to TRBJ2-3; D possibly uses TRBD1 or TRBD2 (6 bases each). Per germline, CDR1 SEHNR and CDR2 FQNEAQ (reference sequence). Trimming removed 5 bases from V and 0 bases from J, with 15 bases in between. The CDR3 extends over 16 amino acids. CDR3 protein: CASSPGVAESTDTQYF. The CDR3 DNA reads TGTGCCAGCAGCCCAGGGGTAGCGGAGAGCACAGATACGCAGTATTTT.

The chain couples TRBV5-1 to TRBJ1-1, with D tentatively TRBD1 (5 bases). Trimming took 1 base from V and 1 from J, leaving 11 bases between them. Germline CDR1 reads SGHRS; CDR2 reads YFSETQ. The CDR3 totals 15 residues. CDR3 protein: CASSLPGPTNTEAFF. In DNA form, the CDR3 reads TGCGCCAGCAGCTTGCCGGGACCCACGAACACTGAAGCTTTCTTT.

This chain connects TRBV9 to TRBJ2-1, with 11 bases aligning to TRBD2. The CDR3 is 14 residues long. V was clipped by 3 bases and J by 9 bases; unmatched bases: 5. Germline-derived CDR1 and CDR2 are SGDLS and YYNGEE. CDR3 bases: TGTGCCAGCAGCGATAGCGGGAGGGCCATTGAGCAGTTCTTC. It specifies CASSDSGRAIEQFF.

The chain has TRBV5-3 and TRBJ2-7; D is possibly TRBD1 (5 bases). TRBV5-3 is filed as an ORF, its function uncertain. Trimming stripped 0 bases from V and 0 bases from J, with 10 bases between. This CDR3 comprises 15 residues. The chain's CDR3 is CARSLGGQTSYEQYF. The CDR3 DNA reads as TGTGCCAGAAGCTTGGGGGGCCAGACCTCCTACGAGCAGTACTTC.

This sequence joins TRBV2 and TRBJ2-7; TRBD2 is a possible D gene (7 bases). The V gene's germline CDR1 is SNHLY and CDR2 FYNNEI. The CDR3 extends over 13 amino acids. The V and J ends lost 8 bases and 4 bases respectively, with 15 bases between them. The CDR3 reads CASRGGAHYEQYF. CDR3 sequence (DNA): TGTGCCAGCCGAGGGGGGGCCCATTACGAGCAGTACTTC.

The chain links TRBV7-2 to TRBJ1-6, with TRBD1 matching over 7 bases. V lost 5 bases to trimming and J lost 10 bases; unmatched junction nucleotides: 8. The CDR3 sequence is 14 residues long. The germline CDR1 and CDR2 sequences are SGHTA and FQGNSA. Here the CDR3 reads CASSALGQTSPLHF. The CDR3 DNA reads as TGTGCCAGCAGCGCCCTGGGACAGACGTCACCCCTCCACTTT.

The CDR3 DNA sequence: TGTGCCAGCAGTTATTGGGGGGGAGACTATGGCTACACCTTC. Translated, it gives CASSYWGGDYGYTF. The chain has TRBV6-5 and TRBJ1-2; possible D gene TRBD1, 5 bases. The CDR3 consists of 14 residues. V lost 3 bases, J lost 3 bases, and 11 bases lay in between. Germline-derived CDR1 and CDR2 are MNHEY and SVGAGI.

The rearrangement joins TRBV13 to TRBJ1-1, with D unclear. The germline V gene has CDR1 PRHDT and CDR2 FYEKMQ (reference sequence). This CDR3 has 14 amino acids. V lost 0 bases to trimming and J lost 5 bases, with 10 bases between them. CDR3 bases: TGTGCCAGCAGCTTAGGGTCGAGACTAACTGAAGCTTTCTTT. Its protein is CASSLGSRLTEAFF.

This clone occurred a few times. Other DNA sequences in the same sample also yield this CDR3. This chain links TRBV9 with TRBJ1-2; 7 bases agree with TRBD1. The CDR3 sequence is 14 residues long. The J segment lost 5 bases and the V segment lost 4 bases, leaving 8 bases of the junction unmatched. Germline assignment: CDR1 SGDLS and CDR2 YYNGEE. CDR3 residues: CASSPSTGLYGYTF. The CDR3 DNA sequence: TGTGCCAGCAGCCCCTCGACAGGGCTTTATGGCTACACCTTC.

The chain employs TRBV21-1 and TRBJ2-5. TRBV21-1 constitutes a pseudogene. The CDR3 extends over 10 amino acids. CDR3 amino acids: CELGMETQYF. As DNA, the CDR3 is TGCGAGCTAGGGATGGAGACCCAGTACTTC.

This clone is judged medium-sized (0.01 to 0.1%). This chain connects TRBV30 to TRBJ2-2; 10 bases map to TRBD1. V gave up 4 bases and J gave up 11 bases; unmatched junction bases: 7. Germline CDR1 is GTSNPN and CDR2 is SVGIG (reference sequence). The CDR3 contains 13 residues. CDR3 nucleotides: TGTGCCTGGAAGGGGACAGGGGAGAAAGAGCTGTTTTTT. Translating gives CAWKGTGEKELFF.

The chain links TRBV18 to TRBJ1-4, with TRBD1 identical over 7 bases. Germline trimming cut 6 bases from V and 6 bases from J; bases unmatched to any gene: 7. The CDR3 length is 14 residues. From germline, CDR1 is KGHSH and CDR2 LQKENI. Here the CDR3 DNA reads TGTGCCAGCTCTCAGACAGGGTTCGATGAAAAACTGTTTTTT. Amino acid sequence: CASSQTGFDEKLFF.

This chain uses TRBV7-6 with TRBJ2-7; D may match TRBD1 or TRBD2 (6 bases each). This CDR3 comprises 16 residues. V was shortened by 5 bases and J by 3 bases, with 20 bases between the two germline ends. The germline CDR1 and CDR2 sequences are SGHVS and FNYEAQ. CDR3 in DNA: TGTGCCAGCAGCCAGCACCCGCGGGACAAGTACTACGAGCAGTACTTC. This codes for CASSQHPRDKYYEQYF.

The chain combines TRBV6-5 with TRBJ1-2; D is unresolved. V lost 6 bases and J lost 4, with 18 bases in between. The CDR3 is made up of 15 amino acids. The V gene's germline CDR1 is MNHEY and CDR2 SVGAGI. The CDR3 reads CASRSVGSQLYGYTF. CDR3 DNA: TGTGCCAGCAGGTCCGTGGGGTCCCAGCTCTATGGCTACACCTTC.

V is TRBV18 and J is TRBJ2-1, with D perhaps given as TRBD1 or TRBD2 (6 bases each). V lost 3 bases and J lost 10, with 16 bases in between. The germline gives CDR1 KGHSH, CDR2 LQKENI. CDR3 length: 14 residues. The CDR3 DNA reads TGTGCCAGCTCACCCCCTACCCGGGGGACAGAGCAGTTCTTC. This encodes CASSPPTRGTEQFF.

This chain links TRBV3-1 (or the pseudogene TRBV3-2) with TRBJ2-5; D perhaps matches TRBD1 (6 bases). This CDR3 has 14 residues. Trimming left V 1 base short and J 2 bases short, with 8 bases between. The V gene's germline CDR1 is LGHDT and CDR2 YNNKEL (reference sequence). The CDR3 sequence: CASSQVGAQETQYF. The DNA of the CDR3 is TGTGCCAGCAGCCAAGTGGGGGCTCAAGAGACCCAGTACTTC.

This rearrangement joins TRBV12-3 or TRBV12-4 to TRBJ2-7; no clear D gene. V lost 8 bases to trimming and J lost 0 bases, with 8 bases between them. CDR3 length equals 12 residues. CDR3 sequence: CASGYRSYEQYF. The DNA for the CDR3 is TGTGCCAGCGGATACCGCTCCTACGAGCAGTACTTC.

The gene calls are TRBV12-3 or TRBV12-4 and TRBJ2-3, with D uncertain. The CDR3 spans 11 residues. V gave up 7 bases and J gave up 3 bases, with 5 bases separating them. The CDR3 protein is CASTVTDTQYF. In DNA, the CDR3 is TGTGCCAGCACCGTTACAGATACGCAGTATTTT.

CDR3 sequence (DNA): TGTGCCAGTAGTACCCCCCAGGGTCCCTCCTACAATGAGCAGTTCTTC. Translating it yields CASSTPQGPSYNEQFF. The V gene is TRBV19, the J gene TRBJ2-1, with D possibly matching TRBD1 (5 bases). The CDR3 is 16 amino acids. Germline values: CDR1 LNHDA, CDR2 SQIVND (reference sequence). Trimming shortened V by 4 bases and J by 0 bases, and 13 bases separated the two germline ends.

This sequence joins TRBV7-8 and TRBJ2-1; D not certain. The germline gives CDR1 SGHVS, CDR2 FQNEAQ. V lost 1 base and J lost 6, with 1 base in between. The CDR3 is 11 residues long. This CDR3 is CASSLGNEQFF. CDR3 nucleotide sequence: TGTGCCAGCAGCTTAGGCAATGAGCAGTTCTTC.

The rearrangement joins TRBV19 to TRBJ2-7; 11 nucleotides match TRBD1. CDR1 LNHDA and CDR2 SQIVND come from the germline V gene (reference sequence). This CDR3 comprises 15 residues. Trimming at V came to 4 bases and at J to 5 bases, leaving 7 bases not matched to a gene. The CDR3 sequence is CASSKDRGLGDEQYF. The DNA of the CDR3 is TGTGCCAGTAGTAAGGACAGGGGGCTCGGGGACGAGCAGTACTTC. The whole variable domain, filled in from reference TRBV19 and TRBJ2-7, reads DGGITQSPKYLFRKEGQNVTLSCEQNLNHDAMYWYRQDPGQGLRLIYYSQIVNDFQKGDIAEGYSVSREKKESFPLTVTSAQKNPTAFYLCASSKDRGLGDEQYFGPGTRLTVT.

The rearrangement links TRBV4-1 to TRBJ1-5; a possible D gene is TRBD1 (5 bases). This CDR3 comprises 15 residues. V lost 4 bases and J lost 3, with 13 bases in between. Germline V gives CDR1 MGHRA, CDR2 YSYEKL. The CDR3 DNA reads TGCGCCAGCAGCCCCCAGGACACGTACAATCAGCCCCAGCATTTT. Protein: CASSPQDTYNQPQHF.

The chain combines TRBV28 with TRBJ2-7, with 11 bases aligning to TRBD2. Germline CDR1 MDHEN, CDR2 SYDVKM. With V trimmed by 5 bases and J by 5 bases, 11 bases remained unmatched. The CDR3 is made up of 16 amino acids. CDR3 in amino acids: CASSLPLAGGPNEQYF. DNA of the CDR3: TGTGCCAGCAGTCTCCCCTTAGCGGGAGGGCCAAACGAGCAGTACTTC.

Note on this clone: This CDR3 is also generated by other DNA sequences in the sample. The rearrangement joins TRBV6-5 to TRBJ2-5; 7 nucleotides line up with TRBD1. This CDR3 contains 14 residues. CDR1 is MNHEY and CDR2 is SVGAGI in the germline V gene. V dropped 5 bases and J dropped 1; count of bases not matched to a gene: 4. Here the CDR3 reads CASSPTGIQETQYF. The CDR3 nucleotides read TGTGCCAGCAGTCCGACAGGGATCCAAGAGACCCAGTACTTC.

The chain joins TRBV5-1 to TRBJ1-6; D call uncertain. Per germline, CDR1 SGHRS and CDR2 YFSETQ. Trimming took 0 bases from V and 7 from J, leaving 5 bases between them. CDR3 size: 13 residues. CDR3 in DNA: TGCGCCAGCAGCTTGGGGAGCAATTCACCCCTCCACTTT. This codes for CASSLGSNSPLHF. Together with reference TRBV5-1 and TRBJ1-6, the CDR3 gives the full variable domain: KAGVTQTPRYLIKTRGQQVTLSCSPISGHRSVSWYQQTPGQGLQFLFEYFSETQRNKGNFPGRFSGRQFSNSRSEMNVSTLELGDSALYLCASSLGSNSPLHFGNGTRLTVT.

V is TRBV28 and J is TRBJ1-5; maybe TRBD1 (6 bases). Trimming took off 5 bases at V and 2 bases at J, with 13 bases between the two ends. The CDR3 runs to 15 residues. Germline loops: CDR1 MDHEN, CDR2 SYDVKM. This chain's CDR3 is CASSTVAGGNQPQHF. As DNA, the CDR3 is TGTGCCAGCAGTACCGTGGCAGGGGGCAATCAGCCCCAGCATTTT.

The V gene is TRBV7-2, the J gene TRBJ2-5; 7 bases match TRBD2. From germline, CDR1 is SGHTA and CDR2 FQGNSA. V shed 5 bases and J 5 bases; nucleotides not matched to a gene: 11. CDR3 length equals 15 residues. In DNA, the CDR3 is TGTGCCAGCAGCCCCCAGCGGGGAGGTTTGGAGACCCAGTACTTC. It is translated as CASSPQRGGLETQYF.

The J gene is TRBJ1-6, the V gene TRBV19, with D possibly matching TRBD1 (6 bases). This CDR3 comprises 15 residues. Germline assignment: CDR1 LNHDA and CDR2 SQIVND (reference sequence). The germline V and J ends were trimmed by 9 bases and 8 bases, with 20 bases remaining between them. The CDR3 nucleotides read TGTGCCAGGTTACAGGGAAATCTGACCTATTCACCCCTCCACTTT. Its protein is CARLQGNLTYSPLHF.

The chain carries TRBV13 and TRBJ2-7; D possibly corresponds to TRBD1 (5 bases). The CDR3 loop spans 14 amino acids. Germline lookup yields CDR1 PRHDT and CDR2 FYEKMQ (reference sequence). V was cut by 6 bases and J by 0 bases, with 12 bases left in between. Written as DNA, the CDR3 is TGTGCCAGCAGAAGGGGCAGCCGCTCCTACGAGCAGTACTTC. It yields the protein CASRRGSRSYEQYF.

The chain has TRBV7-9 and TRBJ1-6, with D possibly matching TRBD1 (6 bases). V was trimmed by 4 bases and J by 4 bases, leaving 8 bases between them. Germline loops: CDR1 SEHNR, CDR2 FQNEAQ (reference sequence). This CDR3 spans 14 amino acids. The CDR3 DNA follows: TGTGCCAGCAGCTCGGGACAATATAATTCACCCCTCCACTTT. It encodes CASSSGQYNSPLHF.